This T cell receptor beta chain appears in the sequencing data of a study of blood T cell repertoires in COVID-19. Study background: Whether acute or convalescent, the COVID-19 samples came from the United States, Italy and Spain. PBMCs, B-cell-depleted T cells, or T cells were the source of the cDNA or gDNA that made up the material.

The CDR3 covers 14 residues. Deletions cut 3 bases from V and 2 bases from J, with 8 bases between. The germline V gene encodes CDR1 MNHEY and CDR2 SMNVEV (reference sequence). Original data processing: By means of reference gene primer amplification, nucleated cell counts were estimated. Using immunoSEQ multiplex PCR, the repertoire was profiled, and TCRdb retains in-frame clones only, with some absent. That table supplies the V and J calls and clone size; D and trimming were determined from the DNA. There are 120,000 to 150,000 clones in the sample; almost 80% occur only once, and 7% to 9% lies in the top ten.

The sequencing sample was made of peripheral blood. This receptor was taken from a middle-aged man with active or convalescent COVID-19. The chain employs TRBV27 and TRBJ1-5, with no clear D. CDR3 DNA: TGTGCCAGCAGTTTGGGGAGAGGCAATCAGCCCCAGCATTTT. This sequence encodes CASSLGRGNQPQHF.